Listed below are T cell receptor beta chains from one sample, sequenced in a study of T-cell reconstitution after alpha-beta-depleted transplantation in children. One entry per CDR3 protein results from TCRdb running MiXCR on the PCR reads. The table has a few thousand distinct CDR3 sequences, approximately 28% seen once. The sequenced sample was PBMCs, mostly from graft donor cells, obtained 60 days after TCRalphabeta/CD19-depleted stem cell transplant. All receptors derive from a male patient between 2 and 9 years old who had a stem cell transplant for acute myeloid leukemia, so the T cells may come from the graft donor. Both conserved end residues are part of each CDR3.

j_call,v_call,cdr3_aa
TRBJ1-6,TRBV19,CASGTGVNYSPLHF
TRBJ2-1,TRBV27,CASSLSMGLAGGMPNEQFF
TRBJ2-1,TRBV3-1,CATSQGPTGNRRFDEQFF
TRBJ2-5,TRBV19,CASRDLAGQETQYF
TRBJ1-2,TRBV7-1,CANSSGASGTSLYGYSF
TRBJ1-5,TRBV19,CASGYNQPQHF
TRBJ1-2,TRBV7-1,CANSSVASGTYLFGCSF
TRBJ2-7,TRBV11-3,CASSMTSGYEQYF
TRBJ2-5,TRBV7-9,CASSRDIGETQYF
TRBJ2-1,TRBV18,CASSNPTSGSYLEQFF
TRBJ2-5,TRBV11-2,CASSSRVQETQYF
TRBJ2-7,TRBV4-1,CASSWDRGPYEQYF
TRBJ2-7,TRBV25-1,CASSEGGQGSPYEQYF
TRBJ2-3,TRBV27,CASSFRGNTQYF
TRBJ2-3,TRBV11-3,CASSQAGGPDTQYF
TRBJ2-1,TRBV5-1,CASSLLDREQFF
TRBJ1-5,TRBV27,CASSFPPLQGPSNQPQHF
TRBJ2-1,TRBV6-1,CASGMTGGSSYNEQFF
TRBJ2-1,TRBV28,CASSLPPASGRDNEQFF
TRBJ2-3,TRBV7-9,CASSHKGGLITDTQYF
TRBJ2-2,TRBV24-1,CATSEVPTGELFF
TRBJ2-7,TRBV7-9,CASSLNMGYEQYF
TRBJ2-1,TRBV11-2,CASSFGPILNEQFF
TRBJ2-2,TRBV4-2,CASKKTPIRNTGELFF
TRBJ1-1,TRBV7-9,CASNLLRNTEAFF
TRBJ2-1,TRBV5-1,CASSKGRAVYEQFF
TRBJ1-1,TRBV6-5,CASSYRRTSEAFF
TRBJ1-1,TRBV5-4,CAISPAGENTEAFF
TRBJ2-2,TRBV29-1,CSVRRETGELFF
TRBJ1-6,TRBV29-1,CSVSQSGNSPLHF
TRBJ1-6,TRBV21-1,CASSKYRTDDNSPLHF
TRBJ1-1,TRBV7-9,CASSLWNTEAFF
TRBJ2-3,TRBV10-3,CAISESQEGTDTQYF
TRBJ2-1,TRBV6-4,CASSDEGGAWEQFF
TRBJ2-7,TRBV7-8,CASSQADLGEQYF
TRBJ2-3,TRBV5-1,CASSAWGTDTQYF
TRBJ1-1,TRBV20-1,CSARAGRPEAFF
TRBJ1-1,TRBV7-9,CASSPRPGENTEAFF
TRBJ2-1,TRBV25-1,CASSDAQGGQLPREDNEQFF
TRBJ1-5,TRBV7-9,CASSIDRGWNQPQHF
TRBJ2-2,TRBV2,CASWEIGTENTGELFF
TRBJ2-2,TRBV10-3,CAIRRGRGQANTGELFF
TRBJ2-7,TRBV29-1,CSVARDRDYEQYF
TRBJ1-1,TRBV7-2,CASSLDYHVLAEAFF
TRBJ2-7,TRBV4-2,CASSQDKLGRGRHYEQYF
TRBJ1-2,TRBV4-1,CASSQDGTPINYGYTF
TRBJ2-1,TRBV2,CASSEALSTSQFYNEQFF
TRBJ2-7,TRBV18,CASSPRWEDSYEQYF
TRBJ2-5,TRBV29-1,CSVELRGSGDTQYF
TRBJ2-2,TRBV27,CASSLFSQITGELFF
TRBJ2-3,TRBV10-3,CATKTSGGASDTQYF
TRBJ2-5,TRBV30,CAWSVGSWGPSQETQYF
TRBJ2-7,TRBV18,CASSSPGQGFYEQYF
TRBJ2-3,TRBV10-3,CAISESTTGGTDTQYF
TRBJ2-7,TRBV7-9,CASSPGTTSYEQYF